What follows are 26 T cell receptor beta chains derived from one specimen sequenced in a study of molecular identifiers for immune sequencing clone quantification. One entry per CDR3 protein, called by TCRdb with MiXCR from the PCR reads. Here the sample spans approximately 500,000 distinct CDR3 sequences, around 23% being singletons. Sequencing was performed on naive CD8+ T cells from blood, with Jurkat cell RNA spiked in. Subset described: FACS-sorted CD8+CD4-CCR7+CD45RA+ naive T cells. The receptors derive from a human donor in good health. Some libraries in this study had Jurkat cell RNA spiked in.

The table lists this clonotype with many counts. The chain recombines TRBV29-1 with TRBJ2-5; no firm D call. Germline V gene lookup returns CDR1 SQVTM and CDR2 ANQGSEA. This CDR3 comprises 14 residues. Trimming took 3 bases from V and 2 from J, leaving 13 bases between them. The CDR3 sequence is CSVEYRHLQETQYF. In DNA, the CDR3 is TGCAGCGTTGAGTATCGACACCTACAAGAGACCCAGTACTTC.

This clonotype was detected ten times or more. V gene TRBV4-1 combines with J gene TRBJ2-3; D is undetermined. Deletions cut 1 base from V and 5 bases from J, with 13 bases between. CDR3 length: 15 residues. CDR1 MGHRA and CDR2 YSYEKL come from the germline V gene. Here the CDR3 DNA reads TGCGCCAGCAGCCAAGTCTCAGGTAGCCGAGATACGCAGTATTTT. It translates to CASSQVSGSRDTQYF.

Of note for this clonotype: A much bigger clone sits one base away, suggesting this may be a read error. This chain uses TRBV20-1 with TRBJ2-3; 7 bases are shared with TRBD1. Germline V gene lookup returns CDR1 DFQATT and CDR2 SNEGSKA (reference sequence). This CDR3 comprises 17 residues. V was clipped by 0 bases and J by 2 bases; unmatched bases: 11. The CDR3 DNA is TGCAGTGCTAGAGATCTGGTCGGGACAGTTATCACAGATACGCAGTATTTT. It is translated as CSARDLVGTVITDTQYF.

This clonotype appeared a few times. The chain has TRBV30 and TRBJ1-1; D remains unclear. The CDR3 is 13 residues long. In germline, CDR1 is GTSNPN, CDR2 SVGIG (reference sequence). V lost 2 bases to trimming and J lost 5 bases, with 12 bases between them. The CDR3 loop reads CAWSPYIKTEAFF. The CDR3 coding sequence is TGTGCCTGGAGTCCATACATCAAAACTGAAGCTTTCTTT. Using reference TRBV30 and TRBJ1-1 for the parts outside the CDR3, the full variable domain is SQTIHQWPATLVQPVGSPLSLECTVEGTSNPNLYWYRQAAGRGLQLLFYSVGIGQISSEVPQNLSASRPQDRQFILSSKKLLLSDSGFYLCAWSPYIKTEAFFGQGTRLTVV.

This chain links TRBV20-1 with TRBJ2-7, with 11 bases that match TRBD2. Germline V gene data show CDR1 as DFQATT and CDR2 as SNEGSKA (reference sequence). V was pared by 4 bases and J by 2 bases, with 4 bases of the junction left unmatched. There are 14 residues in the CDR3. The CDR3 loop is CSATGTSGPYEQYF. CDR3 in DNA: TGCAGTGCTACCGGGACTAGCGGACCCTACGAGCAGTACTTC.

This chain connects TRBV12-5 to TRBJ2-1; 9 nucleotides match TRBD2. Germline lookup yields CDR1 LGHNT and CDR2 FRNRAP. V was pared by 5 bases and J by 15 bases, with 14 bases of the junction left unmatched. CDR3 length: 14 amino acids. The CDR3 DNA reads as TGTGCTAGTGGTCCCCCCGAACTAGCGGGTGGGCGGTTCTTC. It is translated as CASGPPELAGGRFF.

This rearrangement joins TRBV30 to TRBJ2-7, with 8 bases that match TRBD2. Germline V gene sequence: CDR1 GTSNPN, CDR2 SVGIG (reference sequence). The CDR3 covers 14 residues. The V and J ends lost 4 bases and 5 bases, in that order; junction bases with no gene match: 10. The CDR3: CAWTQTGGFDEQYF. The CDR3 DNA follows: TGTGCCTGGACCCAGACGGGAGGGTTCGACGAGCAGTACTTC.

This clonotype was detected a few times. The CDR3 sequence is CATSSQRDRPPSSDTQYF. CDR3 DNA: TGTGCCACCAGCAGCCAGCGGGATCGCCCCCCATCCTCAGATACGCAGTATTTT. The rearrangement links TRBV15 to TRBJ2-3; 7 bases are shared with TRBD2. The length of the CDR3 is 18 residues. Germline trimming cut 3 bases from V and 4 bases from J; bases unmatched to any gene: 16. CDR1 and CDR2 (germline): LNHNV, YYDKDF (reference sequence).

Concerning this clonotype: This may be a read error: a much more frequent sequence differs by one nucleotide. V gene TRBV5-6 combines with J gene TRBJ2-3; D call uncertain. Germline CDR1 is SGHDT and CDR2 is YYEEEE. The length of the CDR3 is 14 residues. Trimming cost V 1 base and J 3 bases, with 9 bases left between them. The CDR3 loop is CASSLKGATDTQYF. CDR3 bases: TGTGCCAGCAGCTTGAAAGGAGCAACAGATACGCAGTATTTT.

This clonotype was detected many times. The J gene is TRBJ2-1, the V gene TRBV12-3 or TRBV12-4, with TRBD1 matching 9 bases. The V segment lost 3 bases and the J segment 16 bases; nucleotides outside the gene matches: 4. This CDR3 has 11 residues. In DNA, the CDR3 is TGTGCCAGCAGTTTGGGGACAGGGAACTTCTTC. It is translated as CASSLGTGNFF.

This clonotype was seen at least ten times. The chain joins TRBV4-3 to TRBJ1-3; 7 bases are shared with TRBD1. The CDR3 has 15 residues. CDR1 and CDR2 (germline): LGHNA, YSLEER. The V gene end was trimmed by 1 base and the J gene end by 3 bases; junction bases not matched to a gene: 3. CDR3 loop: CASSQGQGFGNTIYF. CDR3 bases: TGCGCCAGCAGCCAAGGACAGGGTTTTGGAAACACCATATATTTT.

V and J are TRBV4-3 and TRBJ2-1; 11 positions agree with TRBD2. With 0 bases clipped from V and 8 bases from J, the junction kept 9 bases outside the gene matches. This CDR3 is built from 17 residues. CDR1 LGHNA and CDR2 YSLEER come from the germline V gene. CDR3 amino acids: CASSQEDSGRAWYEQFF. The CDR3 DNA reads TGCGCCAGCAGCCAAGAAGATAGCGGGAGGGCCTGGTATGAGCAGTTCTTC.

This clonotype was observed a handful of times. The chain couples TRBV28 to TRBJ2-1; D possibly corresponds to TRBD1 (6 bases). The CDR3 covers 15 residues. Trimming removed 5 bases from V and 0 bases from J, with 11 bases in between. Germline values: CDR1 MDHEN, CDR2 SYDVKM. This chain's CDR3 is CASSTTTGSYNEQFF. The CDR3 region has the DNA TGTGCCAGCAGTACGACGACAGGCTCCTACAATGAGCAGTTCTTC.

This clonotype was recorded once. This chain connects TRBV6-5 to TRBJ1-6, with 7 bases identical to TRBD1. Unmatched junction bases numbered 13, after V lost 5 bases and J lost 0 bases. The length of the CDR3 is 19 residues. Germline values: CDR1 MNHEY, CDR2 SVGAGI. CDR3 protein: CASSQTLGQAISYNSPLHF. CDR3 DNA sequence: TGTGCCAGCAGTCAAACCTTAGGACAGGCCATCTCCTATAATTCACCCCTCCACTTT.

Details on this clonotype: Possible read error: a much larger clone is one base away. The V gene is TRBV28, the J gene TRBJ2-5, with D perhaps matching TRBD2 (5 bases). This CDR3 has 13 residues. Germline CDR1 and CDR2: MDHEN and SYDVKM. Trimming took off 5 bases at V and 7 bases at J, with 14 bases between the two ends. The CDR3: CASSPRSGLTQYF. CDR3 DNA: TGTGCCAGCAGTCCTCGGAGCGGCCTGACCCAGTACTTC.

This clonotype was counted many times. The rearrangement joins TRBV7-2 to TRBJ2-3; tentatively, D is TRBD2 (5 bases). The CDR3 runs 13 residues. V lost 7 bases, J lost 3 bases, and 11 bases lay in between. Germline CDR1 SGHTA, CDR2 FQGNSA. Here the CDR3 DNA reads TGTGCCAGCACTAGGGAGATGACAGATACGCAGTATTTT. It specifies CASTREMTDTQYF.

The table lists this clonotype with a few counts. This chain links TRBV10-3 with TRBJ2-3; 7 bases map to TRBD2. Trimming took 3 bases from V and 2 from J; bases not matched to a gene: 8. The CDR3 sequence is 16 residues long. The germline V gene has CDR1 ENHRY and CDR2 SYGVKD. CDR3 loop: CAISDESGANTDTQYF. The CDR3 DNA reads TGTGCCATCAGTGATGAAAGCGGGGCGAACACAGATACGCAGTATTTT.

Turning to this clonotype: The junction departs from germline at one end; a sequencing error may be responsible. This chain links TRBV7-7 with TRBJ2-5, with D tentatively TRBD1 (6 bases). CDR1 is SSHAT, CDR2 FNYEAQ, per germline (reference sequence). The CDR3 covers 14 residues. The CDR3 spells CASSSERTEETQYF. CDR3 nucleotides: TGTGCTAGCAGCTCCGAGAGGACAGAAGAGACCCAGTACTTC.

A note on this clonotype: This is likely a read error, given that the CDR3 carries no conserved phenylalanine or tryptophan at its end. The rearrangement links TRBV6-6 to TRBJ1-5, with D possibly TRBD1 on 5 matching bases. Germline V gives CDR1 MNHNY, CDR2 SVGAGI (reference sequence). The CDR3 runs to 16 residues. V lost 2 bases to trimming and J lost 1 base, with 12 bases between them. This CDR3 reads CASSYRQAGSNQPQHS. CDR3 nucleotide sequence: TGTGCCAGCAGTTACCGCCAGGCAGGGAGCAATCAGCCCCAGCATTCT.

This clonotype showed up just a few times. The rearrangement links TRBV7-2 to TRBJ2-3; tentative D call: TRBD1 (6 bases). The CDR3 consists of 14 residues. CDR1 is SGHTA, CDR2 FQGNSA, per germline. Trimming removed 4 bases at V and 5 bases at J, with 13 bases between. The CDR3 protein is CASSSPGVVDTQYF. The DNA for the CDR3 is TGTGCCAGCAGCTCCCCAGGGGTTGTAGATACGCAGTATTTT.

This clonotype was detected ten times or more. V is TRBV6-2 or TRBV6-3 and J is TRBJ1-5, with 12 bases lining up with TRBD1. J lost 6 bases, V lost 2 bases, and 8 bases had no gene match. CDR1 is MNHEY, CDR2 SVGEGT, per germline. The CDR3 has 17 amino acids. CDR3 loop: CASSYPTGTGGGQPQHF. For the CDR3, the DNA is TGTGCCAGCAGTTACCCCACCGGGACAGGGGGCGGTCAGCCCCAGCATTTT.

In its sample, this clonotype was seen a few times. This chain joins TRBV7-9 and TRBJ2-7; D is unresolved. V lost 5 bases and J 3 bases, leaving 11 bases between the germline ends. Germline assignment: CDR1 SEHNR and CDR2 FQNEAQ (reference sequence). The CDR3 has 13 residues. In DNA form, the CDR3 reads TGTGCCAGCAGCCCCGACGGGCTCTACGAGCAGTACTTC. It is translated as CASSPDGLYEQYF. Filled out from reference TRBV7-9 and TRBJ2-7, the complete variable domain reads DTGVSQNPRHKITKRGQNVTFRCDPISEHNRLYWYRQTLGQGPEFLTYFQNEAQLEKSRLLSDRFSAERPKGSFSTLEIQRTEQGDSAMYLCASSPDGLYEQYFGPGTRLTVT.

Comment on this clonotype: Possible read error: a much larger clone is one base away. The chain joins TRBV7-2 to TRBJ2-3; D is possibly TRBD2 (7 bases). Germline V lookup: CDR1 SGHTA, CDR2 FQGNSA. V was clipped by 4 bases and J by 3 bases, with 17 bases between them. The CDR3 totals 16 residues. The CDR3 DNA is TGTGCCAGCAGCTCTCCGGCGGGGGCTGGGACAGATACGCAGTATTTT. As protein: CASSSPAGAGTDTQYF.

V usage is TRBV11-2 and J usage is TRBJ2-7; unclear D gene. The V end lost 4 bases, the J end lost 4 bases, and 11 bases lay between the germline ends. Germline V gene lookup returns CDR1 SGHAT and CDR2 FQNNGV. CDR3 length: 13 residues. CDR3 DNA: TGTGCCAGCAGCTCAGGTCCGTTTTACGAGCAGTACTTC. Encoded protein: CASSSGPFYEQYF.

CDR3 DNA sequence: TGTGCCAGCAGTCAACTGGGGACAGTTCTAGCCAAAAACATTCAGTACTTC. It codes for CASSQLGTVLAKNIQYF. The J gene is TRBJ2-4, the V gene TRBV6-2 or TRBV6-3, with 7 bases that match TRBD1. This CDR3 spans 17 amino acids. The trim removed 5 bases at V and 0 bases at J, leaving 10 bases unmatched. CDR1 and CDR2 (germline): MNHEY, SVGEGT.

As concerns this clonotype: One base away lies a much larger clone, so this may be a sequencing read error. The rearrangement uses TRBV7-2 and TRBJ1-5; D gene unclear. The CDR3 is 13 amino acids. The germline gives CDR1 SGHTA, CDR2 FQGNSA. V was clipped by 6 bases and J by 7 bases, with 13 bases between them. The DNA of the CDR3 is TGTGCCAGCAGACTACATGGCTGGCAGCCCCAGCATTTT. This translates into CASRLHGWQPQHF.